Following are 19 T cell receptor beta chains from one sample sequenced in a study of blood T cells in healthy people across ages. Combining a sample-barcoded 5' primer with a J-beta primer mix, a second PCR ran for roughly 7 to 11 cycles. Via MiXCR, TCRdb re-called the 5' RACE reads, giving one row per CDR3 protein. This sample carries about 770,000 distinct CDR3 sequences, roughly 44% of them seen once, and the ten largest clones take approximately 19%. The sequencing sample was made of blood. Receptors were obtained from a man aged 55 to 69 in good health.

J is TRBJ2-5 and V is TRBV20-1; 11 bases match TRBD2. Trimming at V came to 3 bases and at J to 4 bases, leaving 13 bases not matched to a gene. The CDR3 sequence is 17 residues long. Germline loops: CDR1 DFQATT, CDR2 SNEGSKA (reference sequence). Here the CDR3 DNA reads TGCAGTGCTAGTCTACTAGCGGGGGTATCTGCCCCAGAGACCCAGTACTTC. Its translation: CSASLLAGVSAPETQYF.

This clonotype was counted between two and nine times. The J gene is TRBJ1-5, the V gene TRBV6-5, with TRBD1 matching 9 bases. Germline values: CDR1 MNHEY, CDR2 SVGAGI. The trim removed 6 bases at V and 1 base at J, leaving 4 bases unmatched. This CDR3 has 15 amino acids. The CDR3 nucleotides read TGTGCCAGCAGACCTGACAGGGGGAGCAATCAGCCCCAGCATTTT. Protein: CASRPDRGSNQPQHF.

The chain has TRBV7-9 and TRBJ2-7; D uncertain. The germline V gene has CDR1 SEHNR and CDR2 FQNEAQ (reference sequence). The CDR3 is made up of 15 amino acids. V shed 5 bases and J shed 3 bases, with 17 bases lying between them. CDR3 bases: TGTGCCAGCAGCCCCCGCTGGGCTGGAATCTACGAGCAGTACTTC. Protein product: CASSPRWAGIYEQYF.

This clonotype occurred once. The chain combines TRBV11-2 with TRBJ2-2, with a tentative D call TRBD2 (6 bases). The V end lost 2 bases, the J end lost 5 bases, and 12 bases lay between the germline ends. There are 15 residues in the CDR3. The germline CDR1 and CDR2 sequences are SGHAT and FQNNGV. The CDR3 spells CASSLLGGVTGELFF. The CDR3 bases are TGTGCCAGCAGCTTATTAGGCGGGGTGACCGGGGAGCTGTTTTTT.

This clonotype appeared a few times. The rearrangement links TRBV25-1 to TRBJ2-3; 8 bases map to TRBD1. V lost 8 bases and J lost 2; bases outside the gene matches: 3. CDR1 is MGHDK and CDR2 is SYGVNS in the germline V gene. The CDR3 has 13 residues. The CDR3 loop reads CASRDRPTDTQYF. CDR3 bases: TGTGCCAGCCGGGACAGGCCCACAGATACGCAGTATTTT.

This clonotype appeared a few times. V gene TRBV6-6 combines with J gene TRBJ1-5; D ambiguous. Looked up from germline, CDR1 is MNHNY and CDR2 is SVGAGI (reference sequence). V was trimmed by 2 bases and J by 7 bases, leaving 9 bases between them. CDR3 length equals 13 residues. The CDR3 region has the DNA TGTGCCAGCAGTTACGAGTTCCTCCAGCCCCAGCATTTT. Its translation is CASSYEFLQPQHF.

The J gene is TRBJ2-3, the V gene TRBV20-1; 9 bases agree with TRBD2. The CDR3 has 16 amino acids. The V segment lost 1 base and the J segment 3 bases; nucleotides outside the gene matches: 8. The germline V gene encodes CDR1 DFQATT and CDR2 SNEGSKA (reference sequence). The CDR3, as DNA: TGCAGTGCTAGAGGAACGCGGGGGGGCACGACAGATACGCAGTATTTT. Translating it yields CSARGTRGGTTDTQYF.

The chain carries TRBV5-1 and TRBJ2-1, with 7 bases aligning to TRBD2. Germline V gene sequence: CDR1 SGHRS, CDR2 YFSETQ. V lost 2 bases to trimming and J lost 5 bases; unmatched junction nucleotides: 13. The CDR3 loop spans 17 amino acids. CDR3 coding DNA: TGCGCCAGCAGCTTCTCACCGGGACGAGCGGGGAACAATGAGCAGTTCTTC. Its translation is CASSFSPGRAGNNEQFF.

This clonotype has just a few counts. The chain joins TRBV11-2 to TRBJ2-4, with D perhaps TRBD2 (5 bases). Germline V gene lookup returns CDR1 SGHAT and CDR2 FQNNGV. Trimming removed 5 bases at V and 4 bases at J, with 15 bases between. There are 15 residues in the CDR3. The CDR3, as DNA: TGTGCCAGCAGCCCGTTGTACCGGGGTAAAAACATTCAGTACTTC. Protein: CASSPLYRGKNIQYF.

This rearrangement joins TRBV7-6 to TRBJ2-3; the D gene is possibly TRBD1 (6 bases). V lost 5 bases and J 0 bases, leaving 9 bases between the germline ends. Germline V gene data show CDR1 as SGHVS and CDR2 as FNYEAQ. The CDR3 has 14 amino acids. CDR3 protein: CASSPDSSTDTQYF. Written as DNA, the CDR3 is TGTGCCAGCAGCCCGGACAGTAGCACAGATACGCAGTATTTT.

The chain is built from TRBV9 and TRBJ2-1, with TRBD2 identical over 10 bases. From germline, CDR1 is SGDLS and CDR2 YYNGEE. The trim removed 3 bases at V and 7 bases at J, leaving 7 bases unmatched. The CDR3 totals 15 residues. The DNA of the CDR3 is TGTGCCAGCAGCGCCCTAGCGGGAGACGGAAATGAGCAGTTCTTC. Translated: CASSALAGDGNEQFF. The full variable domain, in which reference TRBV9 and TRBJ2-1 provide the parts outside the CDR3, is DSGVTQTPKHLITATGQRVTLRCSPRSGDLSVYWYQQSLDQGLQFLIQYYNGEERAKGNILERFSAQQFPDLHSELNLSSLELGDSALYFCASSALAGDGNEQFFGPGTRLTVL.

CDR3 loop: CASSAQQVVTGREQYF. CDR3 in DNA: TGTGCCAGCAGCGCGCAACAGGTTGTTACGGGAAGAGAGCAGTACTTC. This chain joins TRBV7-9 and TRBJ2-4; D could derive from TRBD1 or TRBD2 (5 bases each). Trimming pared 5 bases from V and 13 bases from J, leaving 27 bases between. The V gene's germline CDR1 is SEHNR and CDR2 FQNEAQ (reference sequence). The CDR3 loop spans 16 amino acids.

V and J are TRBV11-3 and TRBJ1-2, with D unresolved. The V gene's germline CDR1 is SGHNT and CDR2 YENEEA. V was pared by 5 bases and J by 4 bases, with 14 bases between. This CDR3 has 14 residues. This chain's CDR3 is CASSRTPTSYGYTF. CDR3 DNA sequence: TGTGCCAGCAGCCGGACCCCAACGAGCTATGGCTACACCTTC.

The genes are TRBV20-1 and TRBJ1-1; the D is unclear. Germline CDR1 DFQATT, CDR2 SNEGSKA (reference sequence). Trimming shortened V by 2 bases and J by 0 bases, and 13 bases separated the two germline ends. The CDR3 is 15 amino acids. CDR3 sequence reads: CSARPIRGLNTEAFF. In DNA form, the CDR3 reads TGCAGTGCTAGACCCATTAGAGGACTGAACACTGAAGCTTTCTTT.

The chain joins TRBV6-2 or TRBV6-3 to TRBJ1-1; D gene ambiguous. The CDR3 has 11 amino acids. Germline CDR1 is MNHEY and CDR2 is SVGEGT. V was trimmed by 1 base and J by 7 bases, leaving 4 bases between them. The CDR3: CASSYFLEAFF. CDR3 DNA: TGTGCCAGCAGTTACTTCCTTGAAGCTTTCTTT.

On this clonotype: Just one base apart from a much larger clone, this may be a read error. The gene calls are TRBV29-1 and TRBJ2-7; 8 positions match TRBD1. The V segment lost 6 bases and the J segment 4 bases; nucleotides outside the gene matches: 8. Germline CDR1 reads SQVTM; CDR2 reads ANQGSEA. The CDR3 is made up of 13 amino acids. CDR3 sequence reads: CSVEGQASYEQYV. For the CDR3, the DNA is TGCAGCGTCGAGGGACAGGCCTCTTACGAGCAGTACGTC.

This clonotype came up many times. V is TRBV28 and J is TRBJ1-2; no firm D call. This CDR3 is built from 13 residues. V was clipped by 3 bases and J by 1 base, with 6 bases between them. Per the germline V gene, CDR1 is MDHEN and CDR2 is SYDVKM. The CDR3, as DNA: TGTGCCAGCAGTTTTGAGGTTAACTATGGCTACACCTTC. Translated: CASSFEVNYGYTF.

The chain has TRBV10-1 and TRBJ2-1; D is undetermined. The CDR3 length is 14 residues. Germline V gene sequence: CDR1 WNHNN, CDR2 SYGVQD (reference sequence). V was shortened by 0 bases and J by 8 bases, with 11 bases between the two germline ends. The CDR3 loop is CASSESPGVDEQFF. The CDR3 DNA is TGCGCCAGCAGTGAGTCTCCTGGGGTGGATGAGCAGTTCTTC.

The rearrangement links TRBV6-2 or TRBV6-3 to TRBJ2-5; possibly TRBD2 for D (6 bases). This CDR3 has 15 residues. Deletions cut 8 bases from V and 11 bases from J, with 27 bases between. Per the germline V gene, CDR1 is MNHEY and CDR2 is SVGEGT. CDR3 nucleotide sequence: TGTGCCAGCCTTAAAGGAGGGATTACCAGGAATGAGCAGTACTTC. It yields the protein CASLKGGITRNEQYF.